This TCR beta chain was retrieved from a study of blood T cell repertoires in COVID-19. Original processing notes: Amplifying reference gene primers gave estimates of nucleated cell counts. This table comes from immunoSEQ multiplex PCR, and its TCRdb copy is limited to in-frame clones, with some not included. V and J calls and clone size are those listed in that table; D and trimming were worked out from the DNA. The table lists about 150,000 clones, approximately 87% of them singletons. The V end lost 5 bases, the J end lost 11 bases, and 18 bases lay between the germline ends. Germline V CDR1 and CDR2: SGHTA, FQGTGA. The CDR3 sequence is 13 residues long.

This rearrangement joins TRBV7-3 to TRBJ1-1; D might be TRBD1 (5 bases). Material: peripheral blood. This clonotype originated in a man aged 50 to 60 with active COVID-19. The CDR3 region has the DNA TGTGCCAGCAGCCCTGCCGGAACCGGGGGGGCTTTCTTT. Protein product: CASSPAGTGGAFF.